The text below deals with one T cell receptor (beta chain). No antigen is known for it. Base qualities are not at hand, and no much larger clone is one base apart. TCRbeta CDR3 regions were amplified from genomic DNA using the immunoSEQ Assay, a bias-controlled multiplex PCR. The study's processing was this. The number of nucleated cells in each sample was estimated from the amplification of reference gene primers within the assay. Sequence reads were collapsed and filtered to measure the absolute abundance of every unique TCRbeta CDR3 rearrangement. For each sample, productive Simpson clonality was calculated as the square root of Simpson's diversity index across productive rearrangements. In its TCRdb copy, this immuneACCESS table keeps in-frame sequences only and misses some clones. Where compared with another copy, unresolved V genes explain less than half of these, and the others have no known cause. The V and J calls and clone size are taken from that table; D and trimming were inferred from the DNA. In all, the sample holds approximately 300,000 clones, and around 87% of those were seen once. The ten top clones hold roughly 2.2% of the sample.

The sample comes from a study of blood T cell repertoires in COVID-19 (dated by TCRdb to 2018 to 2021). Notes on the research overall: Samples from collaborators originated in the United States, Italy and Spain and spanned both the acute and convalescent phases of COVID-19. The material from the prospective study consisted of cDNA or gDNA derived from T cells, B-cell-depleted T cells, or PBMCs. Deeply sampled blood TCRbeta repertoires from subjects exposed to, actively infected with, or recovered from COVID-19 were included in the dataset. The repertoires were made available in a free public database intended to serve as a resource for research on the immune response to SARS-CoV-2. Samples were obtained from the ongoing ImmuneRACE study (first 160 participants) and from about 1,300 subjects provided by 6 global collaborators. Sample metadata almost always included a de-identified subject ID, COVID-19 status, age in years and sex. Where available, HLA class I and class II types were obtained from metadata supplied by the sample provider rather than from assay-based typing.

Summary of the overall study and its limitations: How much clinical and demographic metadata was included differed by source and by participant, and the metadata was provided uncurated.

A second Seattle source provided samples from volunteer blood donors who had recovered from COVID-19. Each collaborating institution followed its own protocols to collect whole blood in K2EDTA tubes. For TCRbeta analysis, collaborators shipped samples as frozen whole blood, isolated PBMCs, or DNA extracted from either of those sample types. The CDR3 goes from the cysteine to the phenylalanine over 16 residues. Just the 48-base CDR3 DNA is kept, in frame starting at base 1. The germline V gene yields MDHEN for CDR1 and SYDVKM for CDR2. Compared with germline, V lacks 4 bases and J lacks 3 bases; bases without a gene match: 7.

Material for sequencing was peripheral blood. The sequence derives from a woman between 50 and 59 years old who had recovered from COVID-19. The chain was built from TRBV28 and TRBJ2-5, with 11 middle bases fitting TRBD2. The CDR3 protein is CASSSGPTSGKETQYF. The sequence in DNA is TGTGCCAGCAGTTCTGGCCCGACTAGCGGGAAAGAGACCCAGTACTTC.